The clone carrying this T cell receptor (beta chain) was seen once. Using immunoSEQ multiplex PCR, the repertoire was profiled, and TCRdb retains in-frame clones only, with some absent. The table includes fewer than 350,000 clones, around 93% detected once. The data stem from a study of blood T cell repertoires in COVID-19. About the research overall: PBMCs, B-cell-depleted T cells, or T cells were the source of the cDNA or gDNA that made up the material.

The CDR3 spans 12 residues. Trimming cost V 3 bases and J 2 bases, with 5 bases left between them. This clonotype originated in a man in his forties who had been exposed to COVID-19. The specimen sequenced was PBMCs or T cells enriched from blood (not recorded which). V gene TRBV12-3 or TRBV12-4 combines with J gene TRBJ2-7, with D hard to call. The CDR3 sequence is CASSFATYEQYF. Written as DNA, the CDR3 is TGTGCCAGCAGTTTCGCGACCTACGAGCAGTACTTC.